The TCR beta chain under discussion was sequenced for a study of cytomegalovirus exposure and HLA in healthy donors. CDR1 and CDR2 from the germline V gene are KGHSH and LQKENI. The CDR3 consists of 13 residues. The V end was cut by 0 bases, the J end by 4 bases, with 4 bases between. The PCR was carried out with 60 Vbeta primers and 13 Jbeta primers. The table came from immunoSEQ multiplex PCR; TCRdb's copy has only in-frame clones and leaves some out. The listing records 45,000 to 55,000 clones. The clonotype originates from a woman in her 50s in good health and CMV-seropositive. This chain uses TRBV18 with TRBJ1-3, with D unclear. The sequencing input was PBMCs. For the CDR3, the DNA is TGTGCCAGCTCACCACCTCCGGGAAACACCATATATTTT. This codes for CASSPPPGNTIYF.